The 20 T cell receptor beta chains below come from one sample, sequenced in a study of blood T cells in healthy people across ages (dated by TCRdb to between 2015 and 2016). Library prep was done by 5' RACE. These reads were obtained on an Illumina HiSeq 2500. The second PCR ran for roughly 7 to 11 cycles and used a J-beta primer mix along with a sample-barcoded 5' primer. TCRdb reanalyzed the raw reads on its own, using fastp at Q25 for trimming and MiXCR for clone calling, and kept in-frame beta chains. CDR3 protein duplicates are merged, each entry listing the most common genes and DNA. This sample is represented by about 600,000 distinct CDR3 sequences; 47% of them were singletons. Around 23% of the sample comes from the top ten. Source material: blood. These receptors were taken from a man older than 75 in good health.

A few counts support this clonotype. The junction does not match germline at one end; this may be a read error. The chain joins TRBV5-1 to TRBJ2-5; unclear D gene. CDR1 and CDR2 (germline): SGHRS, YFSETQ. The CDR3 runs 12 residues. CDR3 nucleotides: TGTGCCAGCAGTGGGGACCAAGAGACCCAGTACTTC. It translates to CASSGDQETQYF.

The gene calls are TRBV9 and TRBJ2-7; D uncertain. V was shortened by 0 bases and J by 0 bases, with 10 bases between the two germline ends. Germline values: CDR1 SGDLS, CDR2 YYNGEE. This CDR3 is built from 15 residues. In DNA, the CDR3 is TGTGCCAGCAGCGTAGCCGGTGACTTCTCCTACGAGCAGTACTTC. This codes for CASSVAGDFSYEQYF.

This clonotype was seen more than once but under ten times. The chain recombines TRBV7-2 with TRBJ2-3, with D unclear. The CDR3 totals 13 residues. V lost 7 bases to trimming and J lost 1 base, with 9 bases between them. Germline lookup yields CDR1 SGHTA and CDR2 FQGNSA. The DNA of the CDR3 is TGTGCCAGCACCCCTAGGGGCACAGATACGCAGTATTTT. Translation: CASTPRGTDTQYF.

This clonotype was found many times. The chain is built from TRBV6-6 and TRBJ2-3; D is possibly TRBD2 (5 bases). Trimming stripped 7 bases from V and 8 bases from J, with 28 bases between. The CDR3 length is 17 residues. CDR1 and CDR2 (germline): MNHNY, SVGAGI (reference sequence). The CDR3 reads CASTRGIRAGGPGTQYF. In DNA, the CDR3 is TGTGCCAGCACACGAGGGATCCGGGCGGGCGGCCCCGGTACGCAGTATTTT.

This chain's CDR3 is CATSRVPAGPGRQETQYF. Here the CDR3 DNA reads TGTGCCACCAGCAGAGTGCCGGCAGGGCCCGGTAGACAAGAGACCCAGTACTTC. The rearrangement links TRBV15 to TRBJ2-5, with a tentative D call TRBD1 (5 bases). This CDR3 region has 18 residues. V lost 1 base and J 2 bases, leaving 20 bases between the germline ends. Germline V gene sequence: CDR1 LNHNV, CDR2 YYDKDF (reference sequence).

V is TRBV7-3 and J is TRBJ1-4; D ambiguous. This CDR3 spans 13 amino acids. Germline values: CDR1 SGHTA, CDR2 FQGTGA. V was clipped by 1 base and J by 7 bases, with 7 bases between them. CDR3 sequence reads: CASSLMWGEKLFF. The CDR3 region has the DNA TGTGCCAGCAGCTTAATGTGGGGTGAAAAACTGTTTTTT.

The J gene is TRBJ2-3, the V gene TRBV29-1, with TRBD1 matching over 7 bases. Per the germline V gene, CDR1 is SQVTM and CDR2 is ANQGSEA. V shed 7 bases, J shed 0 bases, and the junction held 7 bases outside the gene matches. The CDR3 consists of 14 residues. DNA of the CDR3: TGCAGCGCCGCGGACAGGCTTAGCACAGATACGCAGTATTTT. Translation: CSAADRLSTDTQYF.

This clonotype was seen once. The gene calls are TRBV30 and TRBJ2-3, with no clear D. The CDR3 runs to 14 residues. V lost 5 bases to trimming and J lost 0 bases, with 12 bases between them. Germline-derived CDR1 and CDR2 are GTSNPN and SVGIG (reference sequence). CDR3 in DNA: TGTGCCTGGGGGTCTTGGGATAGCACAGATACGCAGTATTTT. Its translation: CAWGSWDSTDTQYF.

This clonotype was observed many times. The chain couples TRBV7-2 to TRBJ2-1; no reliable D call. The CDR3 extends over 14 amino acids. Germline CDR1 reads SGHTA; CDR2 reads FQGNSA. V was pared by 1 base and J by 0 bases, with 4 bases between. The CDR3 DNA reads TGTGCCAGCAGCTTAGAAAGCTCCTACAATGAGCAGTTCTTC. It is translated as CASSLESSYNEQFF.

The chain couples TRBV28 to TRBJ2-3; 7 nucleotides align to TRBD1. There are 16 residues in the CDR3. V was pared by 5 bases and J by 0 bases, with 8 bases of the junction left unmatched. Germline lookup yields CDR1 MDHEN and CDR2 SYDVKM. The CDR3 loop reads CASSPTGQPSTDTQYF. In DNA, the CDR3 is TGTGCCAGCAGTCCGACGGGACAGCCAAGCACAGATACGCAGTATTTT. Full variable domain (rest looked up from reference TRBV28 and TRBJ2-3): DVKVTQSSRYLVKRTGEKVFLECVQDMDHENMFWYRQDPGLGLRLIYFSYDVKMKEKGDIPEGYSVSREKKERFSLILESASTNQTSMYLCASSPTGQPSTDTQYFGPGTRLTVL.

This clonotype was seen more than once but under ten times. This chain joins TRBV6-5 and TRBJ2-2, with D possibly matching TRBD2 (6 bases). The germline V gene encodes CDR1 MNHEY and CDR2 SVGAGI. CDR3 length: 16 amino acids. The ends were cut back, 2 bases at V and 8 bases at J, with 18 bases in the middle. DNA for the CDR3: TGTGCCAGCAGTTACAGCGAGATTTCGGGAGAGGGGGAGCTGTTTTTT. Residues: CASSYSEISGEGELFF.

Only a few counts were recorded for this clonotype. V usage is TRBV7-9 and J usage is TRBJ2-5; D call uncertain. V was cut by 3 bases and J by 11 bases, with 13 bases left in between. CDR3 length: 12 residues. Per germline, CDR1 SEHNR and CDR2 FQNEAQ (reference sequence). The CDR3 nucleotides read TGTGCCAGCAGCTTTCCTCACGGGCAGCAGTACTTC. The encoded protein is CASSFPHGQQYF.

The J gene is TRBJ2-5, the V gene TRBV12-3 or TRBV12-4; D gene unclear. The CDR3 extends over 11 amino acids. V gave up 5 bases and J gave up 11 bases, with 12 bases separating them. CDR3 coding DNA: TGTGCCAGCAGTGCTCGGAGAGAGCAGTACTTC. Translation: CASSARREQYF.

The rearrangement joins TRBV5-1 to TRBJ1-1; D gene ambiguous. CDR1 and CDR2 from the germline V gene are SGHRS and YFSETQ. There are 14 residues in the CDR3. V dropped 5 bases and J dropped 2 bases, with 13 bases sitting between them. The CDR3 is CASSVNGLNTEAFF. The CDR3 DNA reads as TGCGCCAGCAGTGTCAACGGTCTCAACACTGAAGCTTTCTTT.

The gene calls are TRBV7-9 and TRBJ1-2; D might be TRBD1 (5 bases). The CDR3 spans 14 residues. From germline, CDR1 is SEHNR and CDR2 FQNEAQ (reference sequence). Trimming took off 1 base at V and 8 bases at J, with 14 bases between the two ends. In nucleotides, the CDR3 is TGTGCCAGCAGCTTAGACCCCCAGGGTCTCGGCTACACCTTC. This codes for CASSLDPQGLGYTF.

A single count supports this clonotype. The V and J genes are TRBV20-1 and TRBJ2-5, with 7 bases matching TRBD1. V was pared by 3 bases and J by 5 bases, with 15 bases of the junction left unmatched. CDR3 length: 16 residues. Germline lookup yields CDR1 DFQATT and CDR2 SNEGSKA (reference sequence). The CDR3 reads CSASPGTEPLGETQYF. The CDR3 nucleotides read TGCAGTGCTAGCCCGGGGACAGAGCCTCTAGGGGAGACCCAGTACTTC.

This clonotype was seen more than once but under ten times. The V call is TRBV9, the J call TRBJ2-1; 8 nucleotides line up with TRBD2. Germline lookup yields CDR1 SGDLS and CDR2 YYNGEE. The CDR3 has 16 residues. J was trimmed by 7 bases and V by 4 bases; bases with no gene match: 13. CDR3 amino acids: CASSSRTSQSPNEQFF. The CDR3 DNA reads TGTGCCAGCAGCTCGCGGACTAGCCAATCTCCTAATGAGCAGTTCTTC.

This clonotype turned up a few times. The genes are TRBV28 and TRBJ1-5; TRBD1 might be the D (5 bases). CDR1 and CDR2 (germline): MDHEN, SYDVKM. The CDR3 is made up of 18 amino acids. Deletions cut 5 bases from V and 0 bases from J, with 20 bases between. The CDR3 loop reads CASSRGLPPRASNQPQHF. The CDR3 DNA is TGTGCCAGCAGTCGGGGACTCCCTCCCAGGGCTAGCAATCAGCCCCAGCATTTT.

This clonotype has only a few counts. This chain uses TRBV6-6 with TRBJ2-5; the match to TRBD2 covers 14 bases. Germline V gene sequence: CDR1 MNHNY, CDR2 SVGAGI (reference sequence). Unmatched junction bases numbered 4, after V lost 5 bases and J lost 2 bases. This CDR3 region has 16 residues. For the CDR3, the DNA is TGTGCCAGCAGTCCGGGACTAGCGGGAGAGCAAGAGACCCAGTACTTC. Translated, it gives CASSPGLAGEQETQYF.

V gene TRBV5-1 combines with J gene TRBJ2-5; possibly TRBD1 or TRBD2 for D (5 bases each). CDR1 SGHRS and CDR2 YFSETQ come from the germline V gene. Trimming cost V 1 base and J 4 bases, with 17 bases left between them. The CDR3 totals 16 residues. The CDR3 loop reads CASSLPTREWGETQYF. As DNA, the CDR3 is TGCGCCAGCAGCTTGCCAACCAGGGAGTGGGGAGAGACCCAGTACTTC. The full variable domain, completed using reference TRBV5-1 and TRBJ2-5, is KAGVTQTPRYLIKTRGQQVTLSCSPISGHRSVSWYQQTPGQGLQFLFEYFSETQRNKGNFPGRFSGRQFSNSRSEMNVSTLELGDSALYLCASSLPTREWGETQYFGPGTRLLVL.